The 15 T cell receptor beta chains in this list originate from one sample, sequenced in a study of blood T cells in healthy people across ages. Sample-barcoded 5' priming and a J-beta primer mix drove a second PCR of about 6 to 12 cycles. Each CDR3 protein is one row after TCRdb ran MiXCR on the 5' RACE reads. The sample yields 1.5 million to 2 million distinct CDR3 sequences, around half seen once. Sequencing was done on a sample of blood. The receptors come from a woman aged 40 to 50 in good health.

This clonotype came up a few times. The chain recombines TRBV6-1 with TRBJ2-6; D is uncertain. Germline CDR1 is MNHNS and CDR2 is SASEGT. V was cut by 5 bases and J by 0 bases, with 17 bases left in between. The CDR3 runs to 18 residues. The CDR3 nucleotides are TGTGCCAGCAGTCCTCAGGAGCAACCCGACTCTGGGGCCAACGTCCTGACTTTC. As protein: CASSPQEQPDSGANVLTF.

The chain is built from TRBV5-1 and TRBJ2-3; no definite D call. The CDR3 is 14 residues long. Trimming shortened V by 4 bases and J by 5 bases, and 14 bases separated the two germline ends. CDR1 is SGHRS and CDR2 is YFSETQ in the germline V gene. This CDR3 reads CASSPSGFIDTQYF. The CDR3 DNA sequence: TGCGCCAGCAGCCCCTCCGGGTTCATAGATACGCAGTATTTT.

V is TRBV12-3 or TRBV12-4 and J is TRBJ2-1, with 11 positions matching TRBD1. The CDR3 covers 15 residues. After removal of 7 bases from V and 3 bases from J, the junction contained 5 bases not matched to a gene. The CDR3 DNA follows: TGTGCCAGCACCAAGGGGACAGGGGGCTACAATGAGCAGTTCTTC. This translates into CASTKGTGGYNEQFF.

The gene calls are TRBV20-1 and TRBJ2-5, with D perhaps TRBD1 (5 bases). Germline V lookup: CDR1 DFQATT, CDR2 SNEGSKA (reference sequence). The CDR3 runs 15 residues. The germline V and J ends were trimmed by 3 bases and 5 bases, with 19 bases remaining between them. The CDR3 DNA reads TGCAGTGCTAGGGGCCTCGGCAGGGCCCCCGAGACCCAGTACTTC. Its protein product is CSARGLGRAPETQYF.

This rearrangement joins TRBV12-3 or TRBV12-4 to TRBJ1-5; the match to TRBD1 covers 8 bases. The CDR3 runs 15 residues. After removal of 10 bases from V and 6 bases from J, the junction contained 14 bases not matched to a gene. The CDR3 nucleotides read TGTGCCACAACAAGGACAGGGACCGGGGGTCAGCCCCAGCATTTT. Translated, it gives CATTRTGTGGQPQHF.

V usage is TRBV7-9 and J usage is TRBJ2-5; tentative D call: TRBD1 (5 bases). The CDR3 sequence is 13 residues long. Germline V gene lookup returns CDR1 SEHNR and CDR2 FQNEAQ (reference sequence). The V and J ends lost 3 bases and 5 bases respectively, with 10 bases between them. Written as DNA, the CDR3 is TGTGCCAGCAGCTTCTTCTCAGGGGAGACCCAGTACTTC. This sequence encodes CASSFFSGETQYF. The full variable domain, with the rest looked up from reference TRBV7-9 and TRBJ2-5, is DTGVSQNPRHKITKRGQNVTFRCDPISEHNRLYWYRQTLGQGPEFLTYFQNEAQLEKSRLLSDRFSAERPKGSFSTLEIQRTEQGDSAMYLCASSFFSGETQYFGPGTRLLVL.

The chain uses TRBV6-4 and TRBJ2-6; TRBD2 is a possible D gene (5 bases). Between the trimmed V and J ends, which lost 2 bases and 4 bases, there was a span of 9 bases. Germline V lookup: CDR1 MRHNA, CDR2 SNTAGT. This CDR3 is 15 amino acids long. In DNA, the CDR3 is TGTGCCAGCAGTGACGGGAGCGCCGGGGCCAACGTCCTGACTTTC. As protein: CASSDGSAGANVLTF.

This clonotype was seen repeatedly, ten times or more. The rearrangement joins TRBV5-1 to TRBJ2-7; no definite D call. V lost 4 bases, J lost 2 bases, and 13 bases lay in between. This CDR3 has 14 amino acids. Germline V CDR1 and CDR2: SGHRS, YFSETQ. CDR3: CASSDKTQTYEQYF. In nucleotides, the CDR3 is TGCGCCAGCAGCGATAAGACACAAACCTACGAGCAGTACTTC. Supplemented by reference TRBV5-1 and TRBJ2-7, the full variable domain reads KAGVTQTPRYLIKTRGQQVTLSCSPISGHRSVSWYQQTPGQGLQFLFEYFSETQRNKGNFPGRFSGRQFSNSRSEMNVSTLELGDSALYLCASSDKTQTYEQYFGPGTRLTVT.

This chain joins TRBV6-2 or TRBV6-3 and TRBJ2-5, with D possibly TRBD1 on 6 matching bases. The better agreement between TRBJ2-7 and the DNA end casts doubt on the J call. CDR3 length: 13 amino acids. The germline V gene encodes CDR1 MNHEY and CDR2 SVGEGT. The CDR3 loop is CASLAGQSYEQYF. The CDR3, as DNA: TGTGCCAGCCTCGCCGGACAGTCCTACGAGCAGTACTTC.

This clonotype was picked up a small number of times. The rearrangement joins TRBV11-1 to TRBJ2-1; no clear D. Germline CDR1 reads SGHAT; CDR2 reads FQDESV (reference sequence). V was trimmed by 2 bases and J by 8 bases, leaving 13 bases between them. The CDR3 covers 14 residues. The CDR3 protein is CASSLSPSQDEQFF. The CDR3 DNA reads TGTGCCAGCAGCTTAAGTCCTAGTCAAGATGAGCAGTTCTTC.

Ten or more counts support this clonotype. The rearrangement links TRBV4-3 to TRBJ2-6, with D uncertain. Germline lookup yields CDR1 LGHNA and CDR2 YSLEER. Trimming took off 0 bases at V and 4 bases at J, with 7 bases between the two ends. The CDR3 is 15 amino acids. The CDR3: CASSQDSTGANVLTF. In DNA, the CDR3 is TGCGCCAGCAGCCAAGACTCTACCGGGGCCAACGTCCTGACTTTC.

The V and J genes are TRBV7-2 and TRBJ2-4; TRBD2 is a possible D gene (5 bases). The better agreement between TRBJ2-7 and the DNA end casts doubt on the J call. This CDR3 comprises 14 residues. Germline V gene lookup returns CDR1 SGHTA and CDR2 FQGNSA. Here the CDR3 DNA reads TGTGCCAGCAGCTTAGGTCCAGCGACTAACGAGCAGTACTTC. Translated: CASSLGPATNEQYF.

This clonotype was counted only a few times. The V call is TRBV6-5, the J call TRBJ2-5; D may be TRBD1 or TRBD2 (5 bases each). Looked up from germline, CDR1 is MNHEY and CDR2 is SVGAGI. The CDR3 has 15 residues. Deletions cut 2 bases from V and 5 bases from J, with 15 bases between. CDR3 sequence: CASSYLVGTWETQYF. The CDR3 DNA reads TGTGCCAGCAGTTACCTCGTTGGGACCTGGGAGACCCAGTACTTC.

V gene TRBV15 combines with J gene TRBJ2-7; no firm D call. Germline V lookup: CDR1 LNHNV, CDR2 YYDKDF (reference sequence). V was cut by 4 bases and J by 7 bases, with 14 bases left in between. The CDR3 loop spans 13 amino acids. The CDR3 region is CATSKRPENEQYF. The CDR3 bases are TGTGCCACCAGCAAGAGGCCTGAGAATGAGCAGTACTTC.

This clonotype occurred a few times. This rearrangement joins TRBV20-1 to TRBJ2-1; D perhaps matches TRBD2 (5 bases). Germline lookup yields CDR1 DFQATT and CDR2 SNEGSKA (reference sequence). V gave up 5 bases and J gave up 10 bases, with 21 bases separating them. The CDR3 has 14 amino acids. The CDR3 is CSAPSAARGREQFF. CDR3 bases: TGCAGTGCTCCCTCAGCAGCCCGGGGTCGGGAGCAGTTCTTC.